This TCR beta chain was recovered during a study of glioma-infiltrating T cells. Broader study findings: Above-expected tissue-blood divergence occurred in all gliomas, most in low-grade ones. CDR3 overlap between tissue and blood was very small.

This clonotype was detected ten times or more. Its specificity is not known. TCR alpha and beta CDR3 regions were amplified from RNA using iRepertoire nested multiplex PCR. Input was about 100-450 ng of tissue mRNA or PBMC total RNA. TCRdb re-analysed the multiplex PCR reads in MiXCR, keeping a single row per CDR3 protein. The repertoire has some 160,000 distinct CDR3 sequences, around 40% of them found once; the top ten carry around 4.9%. The CDR3 has 12 amino acids. V lost 5 bases to trimming and J lost 4 bases, with 5 bases between them. The germline V gene encodes CDR1 SGHTA and CDR2 FQGNSA. The sample was glioma tissue, nonneoplastic brain tissue, or PBMCs (not recorded which). The clonotype comes from a human donor with low-grade glioma or glioblastoma, undergoing nonglioma brain surgery, or in good health (not recorded which). The chain couples TRBV7-2 to TRBJ1-4; no definite D call. The CDR3 region has the DNA TGTGCCAGCAGCCCTCGTAATGAAAAACTGTTTTTT. This encodes CASSPRNEKLFF.